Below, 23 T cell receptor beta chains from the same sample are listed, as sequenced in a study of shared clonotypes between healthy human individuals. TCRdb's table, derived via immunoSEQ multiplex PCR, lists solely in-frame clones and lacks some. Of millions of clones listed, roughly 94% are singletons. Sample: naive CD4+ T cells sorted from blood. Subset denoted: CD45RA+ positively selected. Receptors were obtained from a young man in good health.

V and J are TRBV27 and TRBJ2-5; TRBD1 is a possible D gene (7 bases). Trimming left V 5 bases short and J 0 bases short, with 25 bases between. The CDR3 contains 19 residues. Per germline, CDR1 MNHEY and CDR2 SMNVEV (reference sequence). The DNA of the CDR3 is TGTGCCAGCAGTCCCATCAGGGGGGCACTAAATCAGAACCAAGAGACCCAGTACTTC. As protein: CASSPIRGALNQNQETQYF.

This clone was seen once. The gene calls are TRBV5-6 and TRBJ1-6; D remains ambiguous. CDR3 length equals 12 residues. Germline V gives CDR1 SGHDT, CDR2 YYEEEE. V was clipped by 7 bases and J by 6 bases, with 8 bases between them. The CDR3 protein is CASARFNSPLHF. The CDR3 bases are TGTGCCAGCGCCAGATTTAATTCACCCCTCCACTTT.

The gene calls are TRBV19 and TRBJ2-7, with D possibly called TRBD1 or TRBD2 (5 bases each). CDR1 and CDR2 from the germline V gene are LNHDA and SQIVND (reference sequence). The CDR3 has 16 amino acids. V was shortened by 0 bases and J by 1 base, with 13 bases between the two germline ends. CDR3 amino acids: CASSIDTVGGSYEQYF. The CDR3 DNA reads TGTGCCAGTAGTATAGACACCGTTGGGGGTTCCTACGAGCAGTACTTC.

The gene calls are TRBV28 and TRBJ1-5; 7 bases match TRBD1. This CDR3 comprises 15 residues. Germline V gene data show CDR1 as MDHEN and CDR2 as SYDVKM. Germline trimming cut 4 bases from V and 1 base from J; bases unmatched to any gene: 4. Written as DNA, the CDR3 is TGTGCCAGCAGTTCGTACAGGGGAAGCAATCAGCCCCAGCATTTT. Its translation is CASSSYRGSNQPQHF.

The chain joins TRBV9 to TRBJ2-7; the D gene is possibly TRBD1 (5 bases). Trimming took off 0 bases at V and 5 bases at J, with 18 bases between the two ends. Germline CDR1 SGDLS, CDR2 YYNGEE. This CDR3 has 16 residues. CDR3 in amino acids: CASSVGSGQGRHEQYF. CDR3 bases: TGTGCCAGCAGCGTAGGAAGTGGGCAGGGTCGACACGAGCAGTACTTC.

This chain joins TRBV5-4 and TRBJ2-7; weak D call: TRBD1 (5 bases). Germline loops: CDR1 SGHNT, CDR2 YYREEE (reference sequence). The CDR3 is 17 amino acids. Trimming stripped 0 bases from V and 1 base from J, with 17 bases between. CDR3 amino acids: CASSLGQGSYISYEQYF. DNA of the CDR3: TGTGCCAGCAGCTTGGGCCAGGGTTCCTATATTTCCTACGAGCAGTACTTC.

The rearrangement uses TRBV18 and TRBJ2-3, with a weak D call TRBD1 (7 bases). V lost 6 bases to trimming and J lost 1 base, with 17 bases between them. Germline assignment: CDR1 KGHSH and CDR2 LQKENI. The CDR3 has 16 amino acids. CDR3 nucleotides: TGTGCCAGCTCCCCCCTGGGAGGACAGGGCACAGATACGCAGTATTTT. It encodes CASSPLGGQGTDTQYF.

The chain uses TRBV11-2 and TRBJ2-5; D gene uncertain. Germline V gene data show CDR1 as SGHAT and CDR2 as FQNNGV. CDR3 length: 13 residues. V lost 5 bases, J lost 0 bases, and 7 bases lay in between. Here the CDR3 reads CASSVGHQETQYF. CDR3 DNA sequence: TGTGCCAGCAGCGTCGGACACCAAGAGACCCAGTACTTC.

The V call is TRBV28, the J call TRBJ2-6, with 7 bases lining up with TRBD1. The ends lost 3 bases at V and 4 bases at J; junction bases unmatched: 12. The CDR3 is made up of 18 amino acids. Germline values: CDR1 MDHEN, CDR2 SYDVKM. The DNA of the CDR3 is TGTGCCAGCAGTTTGGCAGACAGGGCCCCTCGAGGGGCCAACGTCCTGACTTTC. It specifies CASSLADRAPRGANVLTF.

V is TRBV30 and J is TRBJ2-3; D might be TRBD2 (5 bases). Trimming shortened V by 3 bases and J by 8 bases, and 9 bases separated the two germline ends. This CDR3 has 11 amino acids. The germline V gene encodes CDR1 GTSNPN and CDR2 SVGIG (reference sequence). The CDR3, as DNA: TGTGCCTGGAGCCTAGGAGGTACGCAGTATTTT. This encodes CAWSLGGTQYF.

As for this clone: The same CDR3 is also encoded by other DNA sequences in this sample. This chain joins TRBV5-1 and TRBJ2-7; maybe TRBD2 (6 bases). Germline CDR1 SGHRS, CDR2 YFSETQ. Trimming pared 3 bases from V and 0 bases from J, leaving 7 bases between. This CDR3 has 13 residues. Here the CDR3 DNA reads TGCGCCAGCAGCTCCGGGAGCTCCTACGAGCAGTACTTC. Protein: CASSSGSSYEQYF.

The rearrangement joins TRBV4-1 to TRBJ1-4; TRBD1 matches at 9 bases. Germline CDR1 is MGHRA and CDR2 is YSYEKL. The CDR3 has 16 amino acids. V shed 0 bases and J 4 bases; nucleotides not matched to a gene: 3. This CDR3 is CASSQERQGDNEKLFF. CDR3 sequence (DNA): TGCGCCAGCAGCCAAGAACGACAGGGGGATAATGAAAAACTGTTTTTT.

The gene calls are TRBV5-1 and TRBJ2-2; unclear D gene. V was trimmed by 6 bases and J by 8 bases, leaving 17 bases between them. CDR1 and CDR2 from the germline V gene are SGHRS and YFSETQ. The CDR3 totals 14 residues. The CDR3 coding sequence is TGCGCCAGCACGATCCTCTGGGGTGAAGGGGAGCTGTTTTTT. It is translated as CASTILWGEGELFF.

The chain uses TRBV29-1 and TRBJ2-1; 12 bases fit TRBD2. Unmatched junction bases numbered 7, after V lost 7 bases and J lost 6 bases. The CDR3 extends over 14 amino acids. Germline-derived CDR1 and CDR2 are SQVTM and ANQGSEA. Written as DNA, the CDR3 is TGCAGCGGAATGACTAGCGGGAGCCCCAATGAGCAGTTCTTC. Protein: CSGMTSGSPNEQFF.

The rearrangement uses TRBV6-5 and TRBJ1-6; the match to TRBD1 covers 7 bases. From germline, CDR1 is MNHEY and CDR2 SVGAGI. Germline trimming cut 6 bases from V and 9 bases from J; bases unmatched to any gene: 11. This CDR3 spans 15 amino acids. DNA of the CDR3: TGTGCCAGCAGGTCACAGGGGTCCTCCTTTTCACCCCTCCACTTT. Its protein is CASRSQGSSFSPLHF.

DNA of the CDR3: TGTGCCAGCAGCCCCAGGGACTCCTACAATGAGCAGTTCTTC. It translates to CASSPRDSYNEQFF. The chain is built from TRBV14 and TRBJ2-1; D perhaps matches TRBD1 (5 bases). Germline V lookup: CDR1 SGHDN, CDR2 FVKESK. V dropped 4 bases and J dropped 0 bases, with 7 bases sitting between them. This CDR3 comprises 14 residues.

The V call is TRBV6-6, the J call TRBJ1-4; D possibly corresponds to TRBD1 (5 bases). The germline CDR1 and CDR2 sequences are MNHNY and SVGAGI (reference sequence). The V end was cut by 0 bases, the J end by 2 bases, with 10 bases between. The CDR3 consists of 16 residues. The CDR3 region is CASSYSAGGTNEKLFF. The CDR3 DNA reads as TGTGCCAGCAGTTACTCCGCGGGGGGGACTAATGAAAAACTGTTTTTT.

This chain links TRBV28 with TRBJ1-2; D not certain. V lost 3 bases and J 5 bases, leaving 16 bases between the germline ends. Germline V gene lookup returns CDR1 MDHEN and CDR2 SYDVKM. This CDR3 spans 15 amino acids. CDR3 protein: CASSFDGLLGYGYTF. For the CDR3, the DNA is TGTGCCAGCAGTTTCGACGGCTTACTAGGGTATGGCTACACCTTC.

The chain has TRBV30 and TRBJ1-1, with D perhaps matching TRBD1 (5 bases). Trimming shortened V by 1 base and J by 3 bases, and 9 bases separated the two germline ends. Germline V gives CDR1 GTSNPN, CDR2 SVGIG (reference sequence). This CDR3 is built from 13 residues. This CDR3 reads CAWSGAGDTEAFF. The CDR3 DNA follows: TGTGCCTGGAGTGGGGCGGGGGACACTGAAGCTTTCTTT.

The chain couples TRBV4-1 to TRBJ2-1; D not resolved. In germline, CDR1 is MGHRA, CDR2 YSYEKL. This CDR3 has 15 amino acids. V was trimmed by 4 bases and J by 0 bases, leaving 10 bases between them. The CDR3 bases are TGCGCCAGCAGCCGTTTACCAAGCTCCTACAATGAGCAGTTCTTC. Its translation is CASSRLPSSYNEQFF.

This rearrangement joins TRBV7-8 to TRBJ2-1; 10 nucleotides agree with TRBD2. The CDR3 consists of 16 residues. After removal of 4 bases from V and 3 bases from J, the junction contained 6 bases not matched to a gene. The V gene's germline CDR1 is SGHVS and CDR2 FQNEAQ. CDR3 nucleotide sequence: TGTGCCAGCAGCTCCCAACAGCGGGGGGGCTACAATGAGCAGTTCTTC. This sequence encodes CASSSQQRGGYNEQFF.

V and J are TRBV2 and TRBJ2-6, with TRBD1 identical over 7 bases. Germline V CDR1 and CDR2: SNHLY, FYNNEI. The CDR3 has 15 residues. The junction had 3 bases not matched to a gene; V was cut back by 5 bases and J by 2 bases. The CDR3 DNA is TGTGCCAGCAGTCTCGACAGGGCTGGGGCCAACGTCCTGACTTTC. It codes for CASSLDRAGANVLTF.

This chain's CDR3 is CATSSGTGYEKLFF. CDR3 DNA sequence: TGTGCCACGTCATCCGGGACAGGGTACGAAAAACTGTTTTTT. The genes are TRBV10-3 and TRBJ1-4; TRBD1 matches 9 bases. The V segment lost 10 bases and the J segment 8 bases; nucleotides outside the gene matches: 11. Germline V lookup: CDR1 ENHRY, CDR2 SYGVKD. The CDR3 contains 14 residues.